This T cell receptor beta chain derives from a study of radiation and T cells in renal cell carcinoma. With regard to this clone: The sample has other DNA sequences that encode this CDR3 too.

This CDR3 has 13 residues. The germline V gene has CDR1 SQVTM and CDR2 ANQGSEA. V was trimmed by 4 bases and J by 2 bases, leaving 11 bases between them. Stated time point: blood 4 weeks post-SBRT, at nephrectomy. Treatment denoted: 15 Gy SBRT to primary tumor, nephrectomy 4 weeks later. The table came from immunoSEQ multiplex PCR; TCRdb's copy has only in-frame clones and leaves some out. This sample yields about 170,000 clones, of which about 88% are seen a single time; around 11% belongs to the top ten. The clonotype originates from a woman between 50 and 59 years old with renal cell carcinoma. The J gene is TRBJ1-2, the V gene TRBV29-1; possibly TRBD1 for D (5 bases). Material: blood, obtained from a patient whose treatment included radiotherapy and nephrectomy. The CDR3, as DNA: TGCAGCGTTGGGCAGGGACTAAACTATGGCTACACCTTC. This codes for CSVGQGLNYGYTF.